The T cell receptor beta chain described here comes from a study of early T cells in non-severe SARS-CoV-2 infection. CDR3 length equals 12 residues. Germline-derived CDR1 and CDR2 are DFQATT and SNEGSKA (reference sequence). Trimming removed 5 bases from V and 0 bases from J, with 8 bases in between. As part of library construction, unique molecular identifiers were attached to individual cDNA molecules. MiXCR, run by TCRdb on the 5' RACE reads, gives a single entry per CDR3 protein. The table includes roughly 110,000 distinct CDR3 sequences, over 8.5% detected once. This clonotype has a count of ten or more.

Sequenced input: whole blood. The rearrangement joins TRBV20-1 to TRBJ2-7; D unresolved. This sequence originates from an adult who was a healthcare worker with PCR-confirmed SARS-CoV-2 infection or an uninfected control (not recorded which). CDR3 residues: CSALQSSYEQYF. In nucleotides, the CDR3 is TGCAGTGCTTTACAGAGCTCCTACGAGCAGTACTTC.